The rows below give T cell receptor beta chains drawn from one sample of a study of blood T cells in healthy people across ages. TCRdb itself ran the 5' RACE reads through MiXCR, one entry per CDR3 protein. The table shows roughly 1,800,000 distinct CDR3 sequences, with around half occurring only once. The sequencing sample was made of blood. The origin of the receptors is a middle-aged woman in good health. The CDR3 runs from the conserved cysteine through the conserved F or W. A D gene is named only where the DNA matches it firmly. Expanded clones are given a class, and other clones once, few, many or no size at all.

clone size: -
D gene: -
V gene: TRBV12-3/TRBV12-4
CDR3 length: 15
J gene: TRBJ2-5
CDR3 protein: CASNSKGPVGETQYF
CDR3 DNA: TGTGCCAGCAACTCAAAGGGCCCCGTTGGGGAGACCCAGTACTTC

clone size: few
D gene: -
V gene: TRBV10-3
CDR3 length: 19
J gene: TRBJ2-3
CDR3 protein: CAISEPGGTESLRTDTQYF
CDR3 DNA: TGTGCCATCAGTGAACCCGGTGGGACGGAGTCCTTGCGGACAGATACGCAGTATTTT

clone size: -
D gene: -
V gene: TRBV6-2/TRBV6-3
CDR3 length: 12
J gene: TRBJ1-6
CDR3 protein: CASSYVGAPLHF
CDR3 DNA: TGTGCCAGCAGTTACGTTGGAGCACCCCTCCACTTT

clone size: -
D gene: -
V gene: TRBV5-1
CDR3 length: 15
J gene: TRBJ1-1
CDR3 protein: CASSLFPRSDTEAFF
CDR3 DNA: TGCGCCAGCAGCTTGTTTCCCCGGTCGGACACTGAAGCTTTCTTT

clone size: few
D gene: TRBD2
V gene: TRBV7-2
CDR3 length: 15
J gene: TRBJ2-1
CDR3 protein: CASRFSGGGFNEQFF
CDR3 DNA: TGTGCCAGCAGATTTAGCGGGGGGGGGTTCAATGAGCAGTTCTTC

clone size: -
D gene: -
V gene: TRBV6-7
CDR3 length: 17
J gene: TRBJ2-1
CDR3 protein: CASSTPTGLHPRDEQFF
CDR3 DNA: TGTGCCAGCAGCACACCGACGGGACTTCACCCACGGGATGAGCAGTTCTTC

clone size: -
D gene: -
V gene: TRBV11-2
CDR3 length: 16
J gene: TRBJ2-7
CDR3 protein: CVSSLGDKALSYEQYF
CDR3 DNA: TGTGTCAGCAGCTTAGGGGACAAGGCACTCTCCTACGAGCAGTACTTC

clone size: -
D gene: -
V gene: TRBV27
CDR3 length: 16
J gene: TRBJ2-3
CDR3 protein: CASSFGCVQGTDTQYF
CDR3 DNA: TGTGCCAGCAGTTTTGGGTGCGTACAGGGAACAGATACGCAGTATTTT

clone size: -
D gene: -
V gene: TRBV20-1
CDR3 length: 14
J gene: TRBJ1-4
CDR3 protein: CSGDRDGRNEKLFF
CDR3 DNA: TGCAGTGGCGACCGGGACGGGCGAAATGAAAAACTGTTTTTT

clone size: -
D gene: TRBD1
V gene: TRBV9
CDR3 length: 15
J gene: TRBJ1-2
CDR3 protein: CASSGYRGNNYGYTF
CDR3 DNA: TGTGCCAGCAGTGGATACAGGGGGAACAACTATGGCTACACCTTC

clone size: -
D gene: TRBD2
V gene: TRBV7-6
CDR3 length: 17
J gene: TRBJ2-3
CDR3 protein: CASSLVAGGSSTDTQYF
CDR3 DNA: TGTGCCAGCAGCTTAGTAGCGGGGGGCTCTAGCACAGATACGCAGTATTTT

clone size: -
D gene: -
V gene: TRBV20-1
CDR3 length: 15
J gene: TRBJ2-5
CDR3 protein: CSASQIGAFQETQYF
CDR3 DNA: TGCAGTGCTAGTCAAATTGGGGCCTTCCAAGAGACCCAGTACTTC

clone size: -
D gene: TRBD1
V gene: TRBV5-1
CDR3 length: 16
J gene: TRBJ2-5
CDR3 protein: CASSLTPQGAGETQYF
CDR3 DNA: TGCGCCAGCAGCTTGACCCCCCAGGGGGCAGGAGAGACCCAGTACTTC

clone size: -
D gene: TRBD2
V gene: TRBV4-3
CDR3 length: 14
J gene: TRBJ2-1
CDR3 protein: CASSQTSGGNRQFF
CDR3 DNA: TGCGCCAGCAGCCAAACTAGCGGGGGGAATCGACAGTTCTTC

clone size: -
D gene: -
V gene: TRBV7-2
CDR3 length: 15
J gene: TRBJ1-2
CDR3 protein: CASSSGRISNYGYTF
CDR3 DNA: TGTGCCAGCAGCTCTGGACGTATATCTAACTATGGCTACACCTTC

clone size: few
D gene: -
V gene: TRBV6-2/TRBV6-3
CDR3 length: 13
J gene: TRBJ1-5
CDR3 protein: CASSKGWGQPQHF
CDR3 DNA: TGTGCCAGCAGTAAGGGATGGGGTCAGCCCCAGCATTTT

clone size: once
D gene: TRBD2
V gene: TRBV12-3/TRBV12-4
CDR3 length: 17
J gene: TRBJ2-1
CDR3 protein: CASSGGTSGGVYNEQFF
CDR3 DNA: TGTGCCAGCAGTGGGGGGACTAGCGGGGGAGTTTACAATGAGCAGTTCTTC

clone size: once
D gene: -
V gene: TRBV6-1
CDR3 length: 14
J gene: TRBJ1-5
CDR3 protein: CASSKNRVFEPQHF
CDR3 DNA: TGTGCCAGCAGTAAAAACAGGGTATTTGAGCCCCAGCATTTT

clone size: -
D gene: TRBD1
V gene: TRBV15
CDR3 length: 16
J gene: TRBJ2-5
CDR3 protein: CATSRERQGTRETQYF
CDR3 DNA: TGTGCCACCAGCAGAGAACGACAGGGCACACGAGAGACCCAGTACTTC

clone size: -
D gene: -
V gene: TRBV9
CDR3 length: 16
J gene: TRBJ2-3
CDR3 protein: CASSPQLSSGTDTQYF
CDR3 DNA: TGTGCCAGCAGCCCCCAACTCAGTAGCGGCACAGATACGCAGTATTTT

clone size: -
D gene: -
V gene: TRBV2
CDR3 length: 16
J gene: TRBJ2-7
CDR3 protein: CASSPETPKLVYEQYF
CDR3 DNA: TGTGCCAGCAGCCCTGAGACCCCCAAGTTGGTCTACGAGCAGTACTTC

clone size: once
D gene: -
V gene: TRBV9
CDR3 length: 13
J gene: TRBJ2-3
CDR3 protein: CASSAGFGDTQYF
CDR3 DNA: TGTGCCAGCAGCGCGGGGTTTGGGGATACGCAGTATTTT

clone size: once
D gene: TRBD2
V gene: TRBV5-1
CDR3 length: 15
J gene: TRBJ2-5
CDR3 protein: CASSMGGLGGNEQYF
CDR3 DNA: TGCGCCAGCAGCATGGGAGGACTGGGAGGGAATGAGCAGTACTTC

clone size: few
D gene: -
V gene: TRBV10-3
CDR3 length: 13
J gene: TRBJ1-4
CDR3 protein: CAIRGGTNEKLFF
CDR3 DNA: TGTGCCATCCGAGGGGGGACTAATGAAAAACTGTTTTTT

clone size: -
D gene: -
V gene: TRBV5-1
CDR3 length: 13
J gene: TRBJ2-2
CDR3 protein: CASRREITGELFF
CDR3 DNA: TGCGCCAGCAGACGGGAGATCACCGGGGAGCTGTTTTTT

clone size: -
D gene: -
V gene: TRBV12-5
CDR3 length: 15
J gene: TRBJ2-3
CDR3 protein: CASANGETGQDTQYF
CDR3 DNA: TGTGCTAGTGCCAACGGGGAGACAGGTCAAGATACGCAGTATTTT

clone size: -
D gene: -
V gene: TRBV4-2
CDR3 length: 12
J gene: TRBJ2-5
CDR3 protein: CASYRSGETQYF
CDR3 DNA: TGTGCCAGCTACAGGTCCGGGGAGACCCAGTACTTC

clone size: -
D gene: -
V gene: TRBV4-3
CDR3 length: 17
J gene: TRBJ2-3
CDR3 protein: CASSQETAGSYTDTQYF
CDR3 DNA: TGCGCCAGCAGCCAAGAAACGGCAGGGTCCTACACAGATACGCAGTATTTT

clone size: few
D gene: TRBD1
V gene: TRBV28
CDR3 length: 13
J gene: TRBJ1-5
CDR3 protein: CASIPTGDQPQHF
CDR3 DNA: TGTGCCAGCATCCCAACAGGGGATCAGCCCCAGCATTTT

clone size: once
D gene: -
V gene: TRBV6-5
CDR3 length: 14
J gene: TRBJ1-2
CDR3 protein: CASRPRERYYGYTF
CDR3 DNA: TGTGCCAGCAGGCCCCGGGAACGATACTATGGCTACACCTTC

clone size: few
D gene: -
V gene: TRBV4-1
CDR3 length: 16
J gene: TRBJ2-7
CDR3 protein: CASSPQLGGSAYEQYF
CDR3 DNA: TGCGCCAGCAGCCCTCAGCTGGGGGGAAGTGCCTACGAGCAGTACTTC

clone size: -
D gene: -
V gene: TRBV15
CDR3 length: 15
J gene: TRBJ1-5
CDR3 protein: CATSRDSGQGQPQHF
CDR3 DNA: TGTGCCACCAGCAGAGATTCAGGGCAGGGACAGCCCCAGCATTTT

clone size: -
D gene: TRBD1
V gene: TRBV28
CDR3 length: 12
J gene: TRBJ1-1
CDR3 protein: CASRNRGQEAFF
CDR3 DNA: TGTGCCAGCAGGAACAGGGGCCAGGAAGCTTTCTTT

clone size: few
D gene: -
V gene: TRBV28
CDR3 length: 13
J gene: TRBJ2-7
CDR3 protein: CASSLLAYNEQYF
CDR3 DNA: TGTGCCAGCAGTTTATTAGCATACAATGAGCAGTACTTC

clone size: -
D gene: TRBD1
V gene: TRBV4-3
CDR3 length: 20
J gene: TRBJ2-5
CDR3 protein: CASSQVLLSLQQGYSDEQYF
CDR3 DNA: TGCGCCAGCAGCCAAGTCCTCCTGAGTCTCCAACAGGGGTACAGCGATGAGCAGTACTTC

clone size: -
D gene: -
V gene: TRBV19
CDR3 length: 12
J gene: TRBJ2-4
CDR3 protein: CASSIGQNIQYF
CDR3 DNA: TGTGCCAGTAGTATAGGCCAAAACATTCAGTACTTC

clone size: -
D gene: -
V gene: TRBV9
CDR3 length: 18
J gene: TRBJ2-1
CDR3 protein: CASSGGGTGRRTYNEQFF
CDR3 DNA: TGTGCCAGCAGCGGGGGGGGAACAGGGCGACGAACCTACAATGAGCAGTTCTTC

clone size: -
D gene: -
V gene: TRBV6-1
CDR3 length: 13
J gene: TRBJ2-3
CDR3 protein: CASSEIGADTQYF
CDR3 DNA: TGTGCCAGCAGTGAAATCGGGGCAGATACGCAGTATTTT

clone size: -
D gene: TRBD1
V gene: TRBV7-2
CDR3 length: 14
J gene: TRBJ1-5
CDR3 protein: CASHPGGSNQPQHF
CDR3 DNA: TGTGCCAGCCACCCAGGGGGAAGCAATCAGCCCCAGCATTTT

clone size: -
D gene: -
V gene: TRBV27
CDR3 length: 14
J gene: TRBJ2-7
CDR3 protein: CASRGQVGSYEQYF
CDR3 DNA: TGTGCCAGCAGGGGGCAGGTGGGGTCCTACGAGCAGTACTTC

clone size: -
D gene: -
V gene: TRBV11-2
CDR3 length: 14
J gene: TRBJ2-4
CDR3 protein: CASSVESAGNIQYF
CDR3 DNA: TGTGCCAGCAGCGTAGAATCGGCGGGGAACATTCAGTACTTC

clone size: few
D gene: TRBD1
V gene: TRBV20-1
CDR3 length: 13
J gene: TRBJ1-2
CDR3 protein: CSAVDRINYGYTF
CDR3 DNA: TGCAGTGCCGTGGACAGGATTAACTATGGCTACACCTTC

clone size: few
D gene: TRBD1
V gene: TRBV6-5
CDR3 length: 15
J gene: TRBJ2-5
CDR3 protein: CASSRPGTGQETQYF
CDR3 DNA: TGTGCCAGCAGTCGTCCCGGGACAGGTCAAGAGACCCAGTACTTC

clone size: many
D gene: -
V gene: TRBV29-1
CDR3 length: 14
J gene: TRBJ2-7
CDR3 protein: CSVVRRTHSYEQYF
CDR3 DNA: TGCAGCGTTGTACGGAGGACCCACTCCTACGAGCAGTACTTC

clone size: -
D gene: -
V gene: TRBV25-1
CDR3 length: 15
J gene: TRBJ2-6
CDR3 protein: CASRRGGFGANVLTF
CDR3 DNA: TGTGCCAGCAGGAGGGGAGGATTTGGGGCCAACGTCCTGACTTTC

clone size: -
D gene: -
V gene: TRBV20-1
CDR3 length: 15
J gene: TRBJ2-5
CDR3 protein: CSAKREERVQETQYF
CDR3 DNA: TGCAGTGCCAAGAGAGAGGAGCGTGTCCAAGAGACCCAGTACTTC

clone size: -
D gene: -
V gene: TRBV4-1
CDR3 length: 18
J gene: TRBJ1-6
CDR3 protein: CASSQGGVQGRTNSPLHF
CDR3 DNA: TGCGCCAGCAGCCAAGGAGGCGTCCAGGGCAGGACTAATTCACCCCTCCACTTT

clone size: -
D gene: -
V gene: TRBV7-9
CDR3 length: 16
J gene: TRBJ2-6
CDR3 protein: CASSVGLQSGASVLTF
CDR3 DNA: TGTGCCAGCAGCGTCGGACTACAATCTGGGGCCAGCGTCCTGACTTTC

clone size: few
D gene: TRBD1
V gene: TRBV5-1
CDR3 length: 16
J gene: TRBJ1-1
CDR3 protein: CASSLGTGGNFGEAFF
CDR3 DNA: TGCGCCAGCAGCCTAGGGACAGGGGGGAATTTTGGTGAAGCTTTCTTT